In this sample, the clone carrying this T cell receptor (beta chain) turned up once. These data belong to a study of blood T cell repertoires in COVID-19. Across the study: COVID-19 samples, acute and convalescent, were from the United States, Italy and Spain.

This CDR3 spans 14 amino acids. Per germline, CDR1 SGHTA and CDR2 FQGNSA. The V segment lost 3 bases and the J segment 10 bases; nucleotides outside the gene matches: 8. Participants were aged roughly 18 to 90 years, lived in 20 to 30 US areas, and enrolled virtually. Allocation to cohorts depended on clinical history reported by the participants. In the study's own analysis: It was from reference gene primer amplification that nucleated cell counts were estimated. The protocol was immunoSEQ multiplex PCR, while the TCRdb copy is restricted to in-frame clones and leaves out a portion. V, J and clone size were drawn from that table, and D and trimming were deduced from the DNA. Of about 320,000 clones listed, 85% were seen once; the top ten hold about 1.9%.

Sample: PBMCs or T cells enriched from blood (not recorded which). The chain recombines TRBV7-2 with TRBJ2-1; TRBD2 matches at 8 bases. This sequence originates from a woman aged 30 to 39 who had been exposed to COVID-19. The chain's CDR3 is CASSLGAGGWEQFF. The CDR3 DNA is TGTGCCAGCAGCTTGGGTGCGGGGGGATGGGAGCAGTTCTTC.